The 17 T cell receptor beta chains listed next were all sequenced from one sample in a study of cytomegalovirus exposure and HLA in healthy donors. This PCR relied on a set of 60 Vbeta primers and 13 Jbeta primers. Assay used: immunoSEQ multiplex PCR; TCRdb lists only in-frame clones, some missing. Its listing shows around 65,000 clones. The sample was PBMCs. Source of these receptors: a boy younger than 18 in good health and CMV-seronegative.

This sequence joins TRBV5-1 and TRBJ2-4; 8 bases are shared with TRBD1. V dropped 4 bases and J dropped 13; count of bases not matched to a gene: 4. The CDR3 extends over 11 amino acids. The germline V gene encodes CDR1 SGHRS and CDR2 YFSETQ. CDR3: CASSRGTGQYF. Written as DNA, the CDR3 is TGCGCCAGCAGCAGGGGGACAGGACAGTACTTC.

This chain joins TRBV2 and TRBJ2-1; D uncertain. Trimming removed 5 bases from V and 6 bases from J, with 11 bases in between. The germline V gene has CDR1 SNHLY and CDR2 FYNNEI. The CDR3 loop spans 13 amino acids. The CDR3 nucleotides are TGTGCCAGCAGTTTAATGAGTGGCAATGAGCAGTTCTTC. It encodes CASSLMSGNEQFF.

The chain combines TRBV7-8 with TRBJ1-2; D not certain. The V gene lost 0 bases and the J gene lost 2 bases, with 7 bases spanning the gap. Germline V lookup: CDR1 SGHVS, CDR2 FQNEAQ. This CDR3 spans 14 amino acids. For the CDR3, the DNA is TGTGCCAGCAGCTTAGCACACAGAAACTATGGCTACACCTTC. This codes for CASSLAHRNYGYTF.

This chain links TRBV5-1 with TRBJ2-3; 10 bases align to TRBD1. The V and J ends lost 4 bases and 4 bases, in that order; junction bases with no gene match: 6. This CDR3 has 15 amino acids. CDR1 is SGHRS and CDR2 is YFSETQ in the germline V gene. CDR3 in amino acids: CASSVTGGGPDTQYF. Here the CDR3 DNA reads TGCGCCAGCAGCGTGACAGGGGGCGGCCCAGATACGCAGTATTTT.

The J gene is TRBJ2-7, the V gene TRBV6-5; D uncertain. Trimming cost V 4 bases and J 2 bases, with 3 bases left between them. Germline V gives CDR1 MNHEY, CDR2 SVGAGI. There are 11 residues in the CDR3. The CDR3 DNA follows: TGTGCCAGCAGTTCGGCCTACGAGCAGTACTTC. Translated: CASSSAYEQYF.

The chain is built from TRBV18 and TRBJ1-1; D remains ambiguous. Germline V gene data show CDR1 as KGHSH and CDR2 as LQKENI. CDR3 length equals 15 residues. Trimming shortened V by 4 bases and J by 5 bases, and 17 bases separated the two germline ends. The CDR3 DNA reads TGTGCCAGCTCACAGTCGGAAGGGAGTGCAACTGAAGCTTTCTTT. It yields the protein CASSQSEGSATEAFF.

Notes on this clone: The same CDR3 arises from other DNA sequences in this sample as well. This chain links TRBV2 with TRBJ1-1; D is undetermined. V was trimmed by 6 bases and J by 0 bases, leaving 8 bases between them. Looked up from germline, CDR1 is SNHLY and CDR2 is FYNNEI. This CDR3 spans 13 amino acids. The CDR3 is CASSGSVNTEAFF. Written as DNA, the CDR3 is TGTGCCAGCAGCGGGTCAGTGAACACTGAAGCTTTCTTT.

This chain uses TRBV6-1 with TRBJ1-3; D is undetermined. Germline V gives CDR1 MNHNS, CDR2 SASEGT. Deletions cut 7 bases from V and 7 bases from J, with 17 bases between. The CDR3 spans 14 residues. This chain's CDR3 is CASIPLWSQNTIYF. The CDR3, as DNA: TGTGCCAGCATTCCCCTCTGGTCGCAGAACACCATATATTTT.

V gene TRBV7-2 combines with J gene TRBJ2-3, with D perhaps TRBD1 (5 bases). Trimming took off 1 base at V and 2 bases at J, with 10 bases between the two ends. The germline V gene encodes CDR1 SGHTA and CDR2 FQGNSA. The CDR3 consists of 15 residues. The CDR3 DNA reads TGTGCCAGCAGCTTAGTTTCAGGGAACACAGATACGCAGTATTTT. Amino acid sequence: CASSLVSGNTDTQYF. Full variable domain (missing parts from reference TRBV7-2 and TRBJ2-3): GAGVSQSPSNKVTEKGKDVELRCDPISGHTALYWYRQSLGQGLEFLIYFQGNSAPDKSGLPSDRFSAERTGGSVSTLTIQRTQQEDSAVYLCASSLVSGNTDTQYFGPGTRLTVL.

The V call is TRBV5-4, the J call TRBJ2-7; 7 bases map to TRBD2. The germline gives CDR1 SGHNT, CDR2 YYREEE (reference sequence). The V and J ends lost 7 bases and 5 bases, in that order; junction bases with no gene match: 9. The CDR3 extends over 13 amino acids. The CDR3 here is CASHPGGRDEQYF. For the CDR3, the DNA is TGTGCCAGCCACCCGGGAGGCAGGGACGAGCAGTACTTC.

The chain has TRBV5-6 and TRBJ2-2; D ambiguous. Between the trimmed V and J ends, which lost 2 bases and 4 bases, there was a span of 6 bases. The CDR3 sequence is 13 residues long. Germline values: CDR1 SGHDT, CDR2 YYEEEE. CDR3 nucleotide sequence: TGTGCCAGCAGCTTCCAGGTCACCGGGGAGCTGTTTTTT. Translating it yields CASSFQVTGELFF.

This chain connects TRBV9 to TRBJ2-3; TRBD2 is a possible D gene (5 bases). The CDR3 is 13 amino acids. V lost 7 bases, J lost 2 bases, and 11 bases lay in between. The germline gives CDR1 SGDLS, CDR2 YYNGEE. Written as DNA, the CDR3 is TGTGCCAGCGAAGCGGATAACACAGATACGCAGTATTTT. This codes for CASEADNTDTQYF.

The genes are TRBV7-6 and TRBJ2-1; 9 nucleotides align to TRBD1. The CDR3 length is 15 residues. J gave up 3 bases and V 4 bases, and 4 bases lay outside the gene matches. Germline CDR1 SGHVS, CDR2 FNYEAQ. DNA of the CDR3: TGTGCCAGCAGCTCGCCGGGACAGGGCTACAATGAGCAGTTCTTC. This gives the protein CASSSPGQGYNEQFF.

The chain has TRBV19 and TRBJ1-2; D remains unclear. Per germline, CDR1 LNHDA and CDR2 SQIVND (reference sequence). Trimming left V 2 bases short and J 1 base short, with 5 bases between. This CDR3 region has 13 residues. CDR3 protein: CASSIRVNYGYTF. The CDR3, as DNA: TGTGCCAGTAGTATAAGAGTTAACTATGGCTACACCTTC.

The chain uses TRBV5-5 and TRBJ1-2, with 8 bases matching TRBD1. Germline-derived CDR1 and CDR2 are SGHKS and YYEKEE (reference sequence). J gave up 4 bases and V 4 bases, and 9 bases lay outside the gene matches. This CDR3 region has 15 residues. CDR3 coding DNA: TGTGCCAGCAGCCTCGTGACAGGGGATCCCTATGGCTACACCTTC. Protein product: CASSLVTGDPYGYTF.

The chain couples TRBV10-1 to TRBJ2-3; perhaps TRBD1 as D (5 bases). The CDR3 loop spans 14 amino acids. The germline gives CDR1 WNHNN, CDR2 SYGVQD (reference sequence). The V end lost 5 bases, the J end lost 4 bases, and 13 bases lay between the germline ends. Written as DNA, the CDR3 is TGCGCCAGCAGTCCCGACAGTTTTGCAGATACGCAGTATTTT. Translated, it gives CASSPDSFADTQYF.

The chain has TRBV6-1 and TRBJ2-1; D not resolved. The germline CDR1 and CDR2 sequences are MNHNS and SASEGT. V dropped 4 bases and J dropped 5 bases, with 15 bases sitting between them. This CDR3 comprises 15 residues. CDR3: CASSAPYSAHNEQFF. CDR3 DNA: TGTGCCAGCAGTGCCCCCTATAGTGCCCACAATGAGCAGTTCTTC.